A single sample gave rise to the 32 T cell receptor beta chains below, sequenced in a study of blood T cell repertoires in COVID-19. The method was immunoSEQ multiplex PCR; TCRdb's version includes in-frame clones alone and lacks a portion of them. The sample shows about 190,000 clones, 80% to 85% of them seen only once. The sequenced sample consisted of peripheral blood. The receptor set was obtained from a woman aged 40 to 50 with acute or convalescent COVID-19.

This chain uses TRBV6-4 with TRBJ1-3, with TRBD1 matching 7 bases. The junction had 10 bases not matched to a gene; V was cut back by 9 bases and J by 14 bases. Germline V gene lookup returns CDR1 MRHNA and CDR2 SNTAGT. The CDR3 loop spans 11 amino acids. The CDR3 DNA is TGTGCCAGACGACCCCGGGACAGAGTATATTTT. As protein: CARRPRDRVYF.

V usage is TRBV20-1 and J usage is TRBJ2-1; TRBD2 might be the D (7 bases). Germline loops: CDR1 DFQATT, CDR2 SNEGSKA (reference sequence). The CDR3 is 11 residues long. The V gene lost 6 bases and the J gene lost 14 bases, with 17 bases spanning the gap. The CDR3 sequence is CSAHPGAGEFF. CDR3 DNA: TGCAGTGCCCACCCAGGGGCGGGAGAGTTCTTC.

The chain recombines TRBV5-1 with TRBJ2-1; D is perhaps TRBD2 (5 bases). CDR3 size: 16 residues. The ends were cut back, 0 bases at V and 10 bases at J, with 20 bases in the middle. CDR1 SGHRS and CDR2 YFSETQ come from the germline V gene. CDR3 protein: CASSLELGLTLHEQFF. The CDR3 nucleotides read TGCGCCAGCAGCTTGGAACTAGGTTTGACACTCCACGAGCAGTTCTTC.

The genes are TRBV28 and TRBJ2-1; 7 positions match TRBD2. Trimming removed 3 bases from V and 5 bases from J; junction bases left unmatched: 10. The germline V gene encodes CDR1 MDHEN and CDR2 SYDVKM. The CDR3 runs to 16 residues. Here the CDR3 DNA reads TGTGCCAGCAGTTTTGGTTGGGCTAGCGGTGACAATGAGCAGTTCTTC. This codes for CASSFGWASGDNEQFF. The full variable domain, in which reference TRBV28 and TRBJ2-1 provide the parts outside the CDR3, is DVKVTQSSRYLVKRTGEKVFLECVQDMDHENMFWYRQDPGLGLRLIYFSYDVKMKEKGDIPEGYSVSREKKERFSLILESASTNQTSMYLCASSFGWASGDNEQFFGPGTRLTVL.

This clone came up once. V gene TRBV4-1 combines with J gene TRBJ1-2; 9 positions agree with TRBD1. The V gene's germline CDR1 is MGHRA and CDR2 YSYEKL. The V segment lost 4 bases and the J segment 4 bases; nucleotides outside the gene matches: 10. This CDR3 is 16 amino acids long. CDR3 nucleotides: TGCGCCAGCAGCCCAGGGACAGGGAGGAAGGGCTATGGCTACACCTTC. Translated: CASSPGTGRKGYGYTF.

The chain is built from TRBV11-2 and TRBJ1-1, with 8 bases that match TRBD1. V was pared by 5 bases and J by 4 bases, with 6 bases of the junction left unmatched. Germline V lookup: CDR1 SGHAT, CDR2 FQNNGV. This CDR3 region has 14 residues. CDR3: CASSLTTGVTEAFF. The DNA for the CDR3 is TGTGCCAGCAGCCTGACGACAGGGGTCACTGAAGCTTTCTTT. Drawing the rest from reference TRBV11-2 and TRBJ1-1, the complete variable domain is EAGVAQSPRYKIIEKRQSVAFWCNPISGHATLYWYQQILGQGPKLLIQFQNNGVVDDSQLPKDRFSAERLKGVDSTLKIQPAKLEDSAVYLCASSLTTGVTEAFFGQGTRLTVV.

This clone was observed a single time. CDR3 in amino acids: CASSPTSGDLNTEAFF. The CDR3 nucleotides are TGTGCCAGCTCACCAACTTCGGGAGACCTGAACACTGAAGCTTTCTTT. This chain links TRBV18 with TRBJ1-1; D gene ambiguous. The CDR3 sequence is 16 residues long. Germline CDR1 reads KGHSH; CDR2 reads LQKENI. Trimming took 2 bases from V and 0 from J, leaving 13 bases between them.

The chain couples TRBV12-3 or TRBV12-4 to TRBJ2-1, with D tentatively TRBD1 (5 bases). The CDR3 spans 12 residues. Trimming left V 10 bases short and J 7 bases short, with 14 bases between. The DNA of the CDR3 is TGTGCCACCGGTCAGGGCCGGAATGAGCAGTTCTTC. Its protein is CATGQGRNEQFF.

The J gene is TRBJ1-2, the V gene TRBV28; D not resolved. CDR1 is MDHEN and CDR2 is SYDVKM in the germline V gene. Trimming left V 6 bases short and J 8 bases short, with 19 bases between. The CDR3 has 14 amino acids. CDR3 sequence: CASSLRVVSGGYTF. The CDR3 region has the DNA TGTGCCAGCAGCCTAAGGGTGGTGTCGGGGGGCTACACCTTC.

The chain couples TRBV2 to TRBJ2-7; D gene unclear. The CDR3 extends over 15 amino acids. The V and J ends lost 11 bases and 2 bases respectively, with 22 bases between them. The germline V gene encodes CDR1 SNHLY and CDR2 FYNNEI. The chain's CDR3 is CACEIPQLLPYEQYF. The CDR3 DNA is TGTGCCTGCGAAATTCCGCAGCTACTACCCTACGAGCAGTACTTC.

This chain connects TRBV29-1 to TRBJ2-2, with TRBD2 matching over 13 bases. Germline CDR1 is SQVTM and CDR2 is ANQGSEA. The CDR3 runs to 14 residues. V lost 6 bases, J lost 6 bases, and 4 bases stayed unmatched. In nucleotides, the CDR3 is TGCAGCGTCCGGACTAGCGGGAGCGCCGGGGAGCTGTTTTTT. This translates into CSVRTSGSAGELFF.

The CDR3 reads CASSVSTDTQYF. CDR3 bases: TGTGCCAGCAGCGTCTCCACAGATACGCAGTATTTT. This chain uses TRBV9 with TRBJ2-3; D remains ambiguous. Per germline, CDR1 SGDLS and CDR2 YYNGEE. Between the trimmed V and J ends, which lost 2 bases and 2 bases, there was a span of 3 bases. The CDR3 sequence is 12 residues long.

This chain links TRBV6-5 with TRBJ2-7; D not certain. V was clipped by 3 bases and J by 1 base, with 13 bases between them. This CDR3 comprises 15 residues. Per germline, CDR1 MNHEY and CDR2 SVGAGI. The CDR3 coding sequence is TGTGCCAGCAGTTATGCGGCAGACTTTTCCTACGAGCAGTACTTC. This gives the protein CASSYAADFSYEQYF.

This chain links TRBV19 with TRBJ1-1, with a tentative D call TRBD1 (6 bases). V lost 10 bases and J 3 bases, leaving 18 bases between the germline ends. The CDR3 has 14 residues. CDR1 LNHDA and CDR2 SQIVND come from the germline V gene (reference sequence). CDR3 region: CATRGRGVDTEAFF. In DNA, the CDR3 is TGTGCCACCAGGGGACGGGGGGTGGACACTGAAGCTTTCTTT.

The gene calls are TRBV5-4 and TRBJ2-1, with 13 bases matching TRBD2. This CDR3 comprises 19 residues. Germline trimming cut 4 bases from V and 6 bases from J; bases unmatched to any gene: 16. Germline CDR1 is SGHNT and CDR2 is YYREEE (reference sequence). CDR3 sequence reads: CASSPRTSGSNLRSNEQFF. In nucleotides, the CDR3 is TGTGCCAGCAGCCCCCGGACTAGCGGGAGTAACCTCCGCTCCAATGAGCAGTTCTTC. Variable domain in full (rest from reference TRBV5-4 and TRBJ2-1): ETGVTQSPTHLIKTRGQQVTLRCSSQSGHNTVSWYQQALGQGPQFIFQYYREEENGRGNFPPRFSGLQFPNYSSELNVNALELDDSALYLCASSPRTSGSNLRSNEQFFGPGTRLTVL.

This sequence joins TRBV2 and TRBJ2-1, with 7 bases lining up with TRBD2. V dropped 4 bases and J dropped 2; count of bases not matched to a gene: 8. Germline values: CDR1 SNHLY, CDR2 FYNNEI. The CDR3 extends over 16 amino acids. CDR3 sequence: CASSGLKAGAYNEQFF. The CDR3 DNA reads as TGTGCCAGCAGTGGTCTAAAGGCGGGGGCCTACAATGAGCAGTTCTTC.

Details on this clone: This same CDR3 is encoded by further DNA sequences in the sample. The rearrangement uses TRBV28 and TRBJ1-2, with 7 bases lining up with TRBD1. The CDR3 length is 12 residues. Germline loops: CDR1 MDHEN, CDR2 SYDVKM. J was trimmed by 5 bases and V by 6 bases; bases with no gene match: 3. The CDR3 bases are TGTGCCAGCAGGCCAGGGGGATATGGCTACACCTTC. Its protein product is CASRPGGYGYTF.

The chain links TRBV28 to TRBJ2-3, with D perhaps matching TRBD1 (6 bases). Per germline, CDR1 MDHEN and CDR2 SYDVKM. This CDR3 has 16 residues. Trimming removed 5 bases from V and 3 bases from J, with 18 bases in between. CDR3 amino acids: CASSALGGGATDTQYF. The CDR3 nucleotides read TGTGCCAGCAGTGCGCTGGGTGGGGGCGCAACAGATACGCAGTATTTT.

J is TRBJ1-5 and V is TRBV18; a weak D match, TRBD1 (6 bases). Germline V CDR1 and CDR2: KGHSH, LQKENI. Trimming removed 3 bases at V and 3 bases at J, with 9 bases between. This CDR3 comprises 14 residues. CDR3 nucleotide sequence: TGTGCCAGCTCACCGGGACACACCAATCAGCCCCAGCATTTT. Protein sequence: CASSPGHTNQPQHF.

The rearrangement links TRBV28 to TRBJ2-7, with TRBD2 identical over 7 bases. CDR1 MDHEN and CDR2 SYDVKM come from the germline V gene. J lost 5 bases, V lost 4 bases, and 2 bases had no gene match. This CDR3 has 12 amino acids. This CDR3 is CASSSTSDEQYF. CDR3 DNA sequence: TGTGCCAGCAGTTCCACTAGCGACGAGCAGTACTTC.

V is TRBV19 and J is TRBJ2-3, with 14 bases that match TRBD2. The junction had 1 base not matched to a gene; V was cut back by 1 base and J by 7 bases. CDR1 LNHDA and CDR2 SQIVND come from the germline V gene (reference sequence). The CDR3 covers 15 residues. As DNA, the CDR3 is TGTGCCAGTAGTATAGGGACTAGCGGGGGGCATACGCAGTATTTT. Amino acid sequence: CASSIGTSGGHTQYF.

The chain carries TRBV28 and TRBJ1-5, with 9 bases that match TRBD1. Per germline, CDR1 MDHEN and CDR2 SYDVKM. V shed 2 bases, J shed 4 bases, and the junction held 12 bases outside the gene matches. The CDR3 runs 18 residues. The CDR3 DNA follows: TGTGCCAGCAGTTTACTCGGACAGGGGCTGGAGATAAATCAGCCCCAGCATTTT. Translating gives CASSLLGQGLEINQPQHF.

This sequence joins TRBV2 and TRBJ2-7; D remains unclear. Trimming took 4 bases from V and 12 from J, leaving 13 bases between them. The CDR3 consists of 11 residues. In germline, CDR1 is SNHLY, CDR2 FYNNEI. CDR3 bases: TGTGCCAGCAGTGGCGCGACAACGCTGTACTTC. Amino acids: CASSGATTLYF. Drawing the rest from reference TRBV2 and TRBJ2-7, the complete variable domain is EPEVTQTPSHQVTQMGQEVILRCVPISNHLYFYWYRQILGQKVEFLVSFYNNEISEKSEIFDDQFSVERPDGSNFTLKIRSTKLEDSAMYFCASSGATTLYFGPGTRLTVT.

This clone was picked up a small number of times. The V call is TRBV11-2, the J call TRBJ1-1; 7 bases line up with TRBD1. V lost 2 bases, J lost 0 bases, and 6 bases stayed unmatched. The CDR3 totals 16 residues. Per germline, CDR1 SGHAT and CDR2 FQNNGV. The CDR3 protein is CASSLSSGGLNTEAFF. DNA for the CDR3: TGTGCCAGCAGCTTAAGTTCAGGGGGACTGAACACTGAAGCTTTCTTT.

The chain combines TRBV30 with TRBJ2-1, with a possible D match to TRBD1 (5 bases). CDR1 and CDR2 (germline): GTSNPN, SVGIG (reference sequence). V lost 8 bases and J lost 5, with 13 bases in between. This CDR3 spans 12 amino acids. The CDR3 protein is CAGLTVNNEQFF. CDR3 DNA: TGTGCCGGGTTGACAGTTAACAATGAGCAGTTCTTC.

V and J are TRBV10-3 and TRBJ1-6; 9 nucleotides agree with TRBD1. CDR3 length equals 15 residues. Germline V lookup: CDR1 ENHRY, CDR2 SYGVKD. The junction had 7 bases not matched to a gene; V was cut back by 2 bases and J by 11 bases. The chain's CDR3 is CAISEAGTGSPPLHF. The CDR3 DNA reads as TGTGCCATCAGTGAGGCCGGGACAGGGTCTCCACCCCTCCACTTT.

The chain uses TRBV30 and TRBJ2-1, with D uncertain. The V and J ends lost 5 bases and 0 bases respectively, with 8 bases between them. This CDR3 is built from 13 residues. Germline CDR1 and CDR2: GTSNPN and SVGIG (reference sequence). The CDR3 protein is CAWAESSYNEQFF. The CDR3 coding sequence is TGTGCCTGGGCGGAGAGCTCCTACAATGAGCAGTTCTTC.

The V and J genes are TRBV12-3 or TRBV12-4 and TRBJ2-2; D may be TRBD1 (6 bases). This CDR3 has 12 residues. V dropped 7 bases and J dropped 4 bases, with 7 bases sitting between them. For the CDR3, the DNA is TGTGCCAGCACCAGGGGCACCGGGGAGCTGTTTTTT. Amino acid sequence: CASTRGTGELFF.

The CDR3 region is CASSDRNRGDYEQYF. The CDR3 DNA reads TGTGCCAGCAGTGATAGGAACAGGGGGGACTACGAGCAGTACTTC. The chain couples TRBV2 to TRBJ2-7; 8 bases map to TRBD1. The V and J ends lost 3 bases and 3 bases, in that order; junction bases with no gene match: 7. The length of the CDR3 is 15 residues. Germline CDR1 and CDR2: SNHLY and FYNNEI.

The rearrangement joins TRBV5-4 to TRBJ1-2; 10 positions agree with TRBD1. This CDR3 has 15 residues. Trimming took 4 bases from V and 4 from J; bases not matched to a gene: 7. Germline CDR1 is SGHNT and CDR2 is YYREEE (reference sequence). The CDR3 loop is CASSARGQGLYGYTF. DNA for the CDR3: TGTGCCAGCAGCGCACGGGGACAGGGGCTCTATGGCTACACCTTC.

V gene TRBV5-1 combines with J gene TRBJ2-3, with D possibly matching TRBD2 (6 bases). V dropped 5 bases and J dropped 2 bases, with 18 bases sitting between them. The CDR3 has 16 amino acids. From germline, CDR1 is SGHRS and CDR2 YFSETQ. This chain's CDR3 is CASRRTGAGVTDTQYF. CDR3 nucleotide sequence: TGCGCCAGCAGACGGACGGGAGCCGGGGTCACAGATACGCAGTATTTT.

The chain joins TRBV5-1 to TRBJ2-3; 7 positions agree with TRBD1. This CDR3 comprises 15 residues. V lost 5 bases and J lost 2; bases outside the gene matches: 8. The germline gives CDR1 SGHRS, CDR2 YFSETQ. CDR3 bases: TGCGCCAGCAGAGAAACCGGGACAGACACAGATACGCAGTATTTT. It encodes CASRETGTDTDTQYF.